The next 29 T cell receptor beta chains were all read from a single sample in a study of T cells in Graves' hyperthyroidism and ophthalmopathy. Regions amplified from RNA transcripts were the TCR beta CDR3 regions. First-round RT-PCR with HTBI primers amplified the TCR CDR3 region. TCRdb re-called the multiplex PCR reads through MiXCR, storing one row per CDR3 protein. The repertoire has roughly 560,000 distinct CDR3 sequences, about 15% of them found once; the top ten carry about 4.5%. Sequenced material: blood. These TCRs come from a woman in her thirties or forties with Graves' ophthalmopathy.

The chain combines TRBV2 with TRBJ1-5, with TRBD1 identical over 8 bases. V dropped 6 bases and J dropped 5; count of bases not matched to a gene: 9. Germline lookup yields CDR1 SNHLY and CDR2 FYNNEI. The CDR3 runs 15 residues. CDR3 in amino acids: CASSLGQGWDQPQHF. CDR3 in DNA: TGTGCCAGCAGCCTCGGACAGGGCTGGGATCAGCCCCAGCATTTT.

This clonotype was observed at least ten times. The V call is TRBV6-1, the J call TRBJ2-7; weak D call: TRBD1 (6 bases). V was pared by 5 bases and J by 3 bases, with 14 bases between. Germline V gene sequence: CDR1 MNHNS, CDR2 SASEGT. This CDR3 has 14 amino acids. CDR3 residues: CASSRRGEGYEQYF. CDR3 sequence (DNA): TGTGCCAGCAGTCGCAGGGGTGAAGGCTACGAGCAGTACTTC.

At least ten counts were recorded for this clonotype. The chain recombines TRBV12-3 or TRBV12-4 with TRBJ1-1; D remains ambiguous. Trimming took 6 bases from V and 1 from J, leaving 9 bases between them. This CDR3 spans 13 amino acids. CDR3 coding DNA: TGTGCCAGCAGGCACAGCGGGAACACTGAAGCTTTCTTT. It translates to CASRHSGNTEAFF.

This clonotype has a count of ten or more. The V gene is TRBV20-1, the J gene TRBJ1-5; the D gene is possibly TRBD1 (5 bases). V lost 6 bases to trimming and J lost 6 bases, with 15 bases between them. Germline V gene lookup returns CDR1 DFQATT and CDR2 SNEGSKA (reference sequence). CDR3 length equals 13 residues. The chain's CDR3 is CSALGGGGQPQHF. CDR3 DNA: TGCAGTGCCCTAGGTGGGGGGGGTCAGCCCCAGCATTTT.

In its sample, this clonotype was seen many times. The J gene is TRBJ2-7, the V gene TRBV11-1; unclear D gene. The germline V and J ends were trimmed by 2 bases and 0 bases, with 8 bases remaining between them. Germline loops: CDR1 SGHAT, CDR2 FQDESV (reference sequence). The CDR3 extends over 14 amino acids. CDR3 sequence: CASSLLVSSYEQYF. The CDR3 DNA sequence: TGTGCCAGCAGCTTACTAGTTAGCTCCTACGAGCAGTACTTC.

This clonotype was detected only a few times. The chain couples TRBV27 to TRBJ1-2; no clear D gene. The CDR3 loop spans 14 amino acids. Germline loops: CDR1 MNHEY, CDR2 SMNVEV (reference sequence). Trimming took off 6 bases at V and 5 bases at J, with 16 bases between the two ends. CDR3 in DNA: TGTGCCAGCAGCGACTTCACGGAACCTTATGGCTACACCTTC. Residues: CASSDFTEPYGYTF.

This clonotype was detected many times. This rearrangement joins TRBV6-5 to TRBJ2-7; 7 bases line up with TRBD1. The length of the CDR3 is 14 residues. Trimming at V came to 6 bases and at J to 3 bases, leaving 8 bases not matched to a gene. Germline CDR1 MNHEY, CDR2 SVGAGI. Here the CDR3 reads CASRGQAQNYEQYF. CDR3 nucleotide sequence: TGTGCCAGCAGAGGACAGGCCCAGAACTACGAGCAGTACTTC.

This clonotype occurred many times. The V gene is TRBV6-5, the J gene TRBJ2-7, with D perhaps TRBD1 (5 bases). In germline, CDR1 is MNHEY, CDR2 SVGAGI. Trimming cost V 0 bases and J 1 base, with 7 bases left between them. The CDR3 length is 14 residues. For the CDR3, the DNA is TGTGCCAGCAGTTACTCGGACAAATCCTACGAGCAGTACTTC. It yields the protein CASSYSDKSYEQYF.

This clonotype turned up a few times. The CDR3 DNA reads as TGTGCCAGCAGTCCAGAGACACCGCGAGGCAATCAGCCCCAGCATTTT. Its translation: CASSPETPRGNQPQHF. The genes are TRBV28 and TRBJ1-5; D uncertain. The CDR3 is made up of 16 amino acids. Trimming took off 5 bases at V and 2 bases at J, with 16 bases between the two ends. Germline V CDR1 and CDR2: MDHEN, SYDVKM.

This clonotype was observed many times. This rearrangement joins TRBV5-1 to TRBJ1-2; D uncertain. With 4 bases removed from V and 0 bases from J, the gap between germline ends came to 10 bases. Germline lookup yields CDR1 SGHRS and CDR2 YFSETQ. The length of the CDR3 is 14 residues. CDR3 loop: CASSKDGSNYGYTF. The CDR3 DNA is TGCGCCAGCAGCAAGGACGGATCTAACTATGGCTACACCTTC. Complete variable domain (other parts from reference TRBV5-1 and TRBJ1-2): KAGVTQTPRYLIKTRGQQVTLSCSPISGHRSVSWYQQTPGQGLQFLFEYFSETQRNKGNFPGRFSGRQFSNSRSEMNVSTLELGDSALYLCASSKDGSNYGYTFGSGTRLTVV.

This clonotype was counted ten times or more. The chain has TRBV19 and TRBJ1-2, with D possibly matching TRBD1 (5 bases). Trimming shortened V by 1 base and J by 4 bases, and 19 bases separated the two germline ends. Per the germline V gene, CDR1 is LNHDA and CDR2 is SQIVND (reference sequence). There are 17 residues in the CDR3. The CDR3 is CASSIARGDQKTYGYTF. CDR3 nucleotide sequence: TGTGCCAGTAGTATAGCCCGAGGGGATCAGAAAACCTATGGCTACACCTTC.

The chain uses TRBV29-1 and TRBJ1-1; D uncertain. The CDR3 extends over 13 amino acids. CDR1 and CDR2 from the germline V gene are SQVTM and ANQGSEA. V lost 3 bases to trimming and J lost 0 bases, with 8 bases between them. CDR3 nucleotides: TGCAGCGTTGACTCCAATATGAACACTGAAGCTTTCTTT. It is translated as CSVDSNMNTEAFF.

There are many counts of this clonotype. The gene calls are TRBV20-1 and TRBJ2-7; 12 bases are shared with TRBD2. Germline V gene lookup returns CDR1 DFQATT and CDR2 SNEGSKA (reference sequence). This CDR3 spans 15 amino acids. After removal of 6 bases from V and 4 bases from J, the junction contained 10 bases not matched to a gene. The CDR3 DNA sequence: TGCAGTGCGACTCTAGCGGGAGGGCCCGGGTACGAGCAGTACTTC. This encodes CSATLAGGPGYEQYF.

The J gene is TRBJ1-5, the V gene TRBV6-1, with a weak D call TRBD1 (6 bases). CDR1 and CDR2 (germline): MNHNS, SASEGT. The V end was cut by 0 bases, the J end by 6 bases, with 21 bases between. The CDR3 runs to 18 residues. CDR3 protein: CASSEAGRWGAGGQPQHF. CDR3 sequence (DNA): TGTGCCAGCAGTGAAGCGGGTAGATGGGGGGCCGGGGGTCAGCCCCAGCATTTT.

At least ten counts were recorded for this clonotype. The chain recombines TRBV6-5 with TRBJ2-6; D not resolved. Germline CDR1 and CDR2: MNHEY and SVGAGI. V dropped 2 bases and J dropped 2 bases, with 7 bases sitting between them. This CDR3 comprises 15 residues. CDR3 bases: TGTGCCAGCAGTTACAGGGTCCCTGGGGCCAACGTCCTGACTTTC. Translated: CASSYRVPGANVLTF.

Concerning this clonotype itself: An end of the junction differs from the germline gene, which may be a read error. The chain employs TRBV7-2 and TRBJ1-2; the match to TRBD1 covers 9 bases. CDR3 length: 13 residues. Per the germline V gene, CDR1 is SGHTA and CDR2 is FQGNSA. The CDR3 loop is CASSLNRGLGCTF. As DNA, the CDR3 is TGTGCCAGCAGCTTAAACAGGGGGCTTGGCTGCACCTTC.

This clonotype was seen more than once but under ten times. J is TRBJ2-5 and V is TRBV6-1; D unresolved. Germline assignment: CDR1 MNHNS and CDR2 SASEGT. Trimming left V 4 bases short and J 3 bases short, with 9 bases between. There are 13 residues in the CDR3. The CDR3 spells CASSVIRKETQYF. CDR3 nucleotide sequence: TGTGCCAGCAGTGTGATAAGGAAAGAGACCCAGTACTTC.

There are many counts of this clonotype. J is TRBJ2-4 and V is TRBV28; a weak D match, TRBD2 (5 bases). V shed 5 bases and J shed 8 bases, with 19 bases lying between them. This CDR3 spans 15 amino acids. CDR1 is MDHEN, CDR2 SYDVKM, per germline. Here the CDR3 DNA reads TGTGCCAGCAGTCCCCCGGGGTTATCGGAGGACATTCAGTACTTC. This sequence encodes CASSPPGLSEDIQYF. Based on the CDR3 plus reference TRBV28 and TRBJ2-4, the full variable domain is DVKVTQSSRYLVKRTGEKVFLECVQDMDHENMFWYRQDPGLGLRLIYFSYDVKMKEKGDIPEGYSVSREKKERFSLILESASTNQTSMYLCASSPPGLSEDIQYFGAGTRLSVL.

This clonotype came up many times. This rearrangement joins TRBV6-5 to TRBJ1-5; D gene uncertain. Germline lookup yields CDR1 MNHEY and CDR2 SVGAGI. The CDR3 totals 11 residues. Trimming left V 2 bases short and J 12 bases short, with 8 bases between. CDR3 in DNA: TGTGCCAGCAGTTACGGACTGGGCCAGCATTTT. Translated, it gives CASSYGLGQHF.

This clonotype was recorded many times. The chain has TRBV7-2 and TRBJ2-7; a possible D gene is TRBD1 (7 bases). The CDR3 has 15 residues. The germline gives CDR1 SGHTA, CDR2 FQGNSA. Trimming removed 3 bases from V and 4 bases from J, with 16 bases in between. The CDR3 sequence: CASSFAAGGGYEQYF. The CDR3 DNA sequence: TGTGCCAGCAGCTTTGCCGCAGGGGGAGGTTACGAGCAGTACTTC.

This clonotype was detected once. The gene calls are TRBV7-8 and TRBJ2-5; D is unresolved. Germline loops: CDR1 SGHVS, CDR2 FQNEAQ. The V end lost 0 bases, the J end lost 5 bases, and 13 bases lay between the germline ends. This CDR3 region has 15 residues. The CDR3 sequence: CASSLALTAGETQYF. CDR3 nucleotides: TGTGCCAGCAGCTTAGCCCTGACCGCCGGGGAGACCCAGTACTTC.

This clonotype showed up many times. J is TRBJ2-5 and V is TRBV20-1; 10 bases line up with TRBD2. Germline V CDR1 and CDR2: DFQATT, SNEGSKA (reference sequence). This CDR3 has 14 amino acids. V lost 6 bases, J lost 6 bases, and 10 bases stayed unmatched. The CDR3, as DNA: TGCAGTGCGAGGAAGCGGGAGGGCATGAAGACCCAGTACTTC. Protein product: CSARKREGMKTQYF.

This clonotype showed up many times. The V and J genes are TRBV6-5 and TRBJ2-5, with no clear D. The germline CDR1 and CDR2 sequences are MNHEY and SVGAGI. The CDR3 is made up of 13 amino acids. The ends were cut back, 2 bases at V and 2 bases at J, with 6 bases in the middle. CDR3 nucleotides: TGTGCCAGCAGTTACGGTCAGCAAGAGACCCAGTACTTC. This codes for CASSYGQQETQYF.

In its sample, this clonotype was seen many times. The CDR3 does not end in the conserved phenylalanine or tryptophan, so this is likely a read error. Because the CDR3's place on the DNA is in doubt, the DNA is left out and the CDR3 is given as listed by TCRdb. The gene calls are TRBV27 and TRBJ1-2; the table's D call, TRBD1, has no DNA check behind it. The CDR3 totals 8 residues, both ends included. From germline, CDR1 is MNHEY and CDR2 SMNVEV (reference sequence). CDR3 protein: CASRNPPR.

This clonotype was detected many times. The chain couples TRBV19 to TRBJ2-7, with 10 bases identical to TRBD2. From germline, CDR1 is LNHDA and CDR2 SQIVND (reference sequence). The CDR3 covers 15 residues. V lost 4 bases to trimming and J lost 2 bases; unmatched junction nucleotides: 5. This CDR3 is CASSTGLAETYEQYF. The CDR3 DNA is TGTGCCAGTAGTACCGGACTAGCGGAGACCTACGAGCAGTACTTC.

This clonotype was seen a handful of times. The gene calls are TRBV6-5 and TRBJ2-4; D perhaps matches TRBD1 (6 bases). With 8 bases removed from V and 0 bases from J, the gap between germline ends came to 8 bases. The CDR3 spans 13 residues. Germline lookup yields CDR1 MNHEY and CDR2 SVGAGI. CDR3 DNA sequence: TGTGCCAGCCGGGACACAGCCAAAAACATTCAGTACTTC. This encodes CASRDTAKNIQYF.

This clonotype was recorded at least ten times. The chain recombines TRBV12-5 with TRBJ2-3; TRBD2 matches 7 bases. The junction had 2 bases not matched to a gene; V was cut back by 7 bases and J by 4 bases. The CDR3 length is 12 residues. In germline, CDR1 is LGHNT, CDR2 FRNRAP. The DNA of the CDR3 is TGTGCTAGTGCCGGACTAGCAGATACGCAGTATTTT. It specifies CASAGLADTQYF.

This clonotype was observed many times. For the CDR3, the DNA is TGTGCCAGCAGTGAACCGGGACTGTACAGGCAGCAGTACTTC. It specifies CASSEPGLYRQQYF. V gene TRBV25-1 combines with J gene TRBJ2-7; tentatively, D is TRBD2 (6 bases). Germline lookup yields CDR1 MGHDK and CDR2 SYGVNS. The CDR3 contains 14 residues. V lost 2 bases, J lost 8 bases, and 16 bases lay in between.

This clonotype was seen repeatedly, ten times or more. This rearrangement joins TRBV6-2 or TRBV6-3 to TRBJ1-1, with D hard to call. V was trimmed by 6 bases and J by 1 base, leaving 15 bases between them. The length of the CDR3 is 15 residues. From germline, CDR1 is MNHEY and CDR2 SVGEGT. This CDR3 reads CASSPEGAGNTEAFF. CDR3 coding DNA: TGTGCCAGCAGCCCTGAAGGTGCGGGGAACACTGAAGCTTTCTTT.